This T cell receptor (beta chain) stems from a study of cytomegalovirus exposure and HLA in healthy donors. Study-wide results and caveats: It was reportedly the case that the classifier diagnosed cytomegalovirus status with high specificity and sensitivity.

This clone was counted once. What it recognizes is unknown. Trimming pared 2 bases from V and 4 bases from J, leaving 15 bases between. Germline lookup yields CDR1 LGHNT and CDR2 FRNRAP. The CDR3 extends over 16 amino acids. The primer mix had 60 Vbeta and 13 Jbeta primers. The protocol was immunoSEQ multiplex PCR, while the TCRdb copy is restricted to in-frame clones and leaves out a portion. The sample has approximately 140,000 clones; around 78% are singletons. The genes are TRBV12-5 and TRBJ1-3; no definite D call. The sample was PBMCs. The receptor's source is a woman in her forties or fifties in good health and CMV-seronegative. CDR3 residues: CASGLNRGPGGNTIYF. In DNA, the CDR3 is TGTGCTAGTGGTTTGAACCGCGGACCGGGGGGAAACACCATATATTTT.